This T cell receptor (beta chain) was captured by sequencing in a study of neurological immune-mediated disorders. From the 5' RACE reads, TCRdb called clonotypes with MiXCR, one entry per CDR3 protein. The table has under 50,000 distinct CDR3 sequences, over 20% seen once. This clonotype was recorded at least ten times. CDR3 length equals 16 residues. Sample: PBMCs. The V gene is TRBV21-1, the J gene TRBJ2-7; TRBD2, the D gene given by the table, was not confirmed from the DNA. TRBV21-1 is deemed a pseudogene. This receptor was obtained from a woman in her 70s in good health. CDR3 in DNA: TGTGCCAGCAGCAAAAGGGAGGCGGGAGAATCCTACGAGCAGTACTTC. This translates into CASSKREAGESYEQYF.